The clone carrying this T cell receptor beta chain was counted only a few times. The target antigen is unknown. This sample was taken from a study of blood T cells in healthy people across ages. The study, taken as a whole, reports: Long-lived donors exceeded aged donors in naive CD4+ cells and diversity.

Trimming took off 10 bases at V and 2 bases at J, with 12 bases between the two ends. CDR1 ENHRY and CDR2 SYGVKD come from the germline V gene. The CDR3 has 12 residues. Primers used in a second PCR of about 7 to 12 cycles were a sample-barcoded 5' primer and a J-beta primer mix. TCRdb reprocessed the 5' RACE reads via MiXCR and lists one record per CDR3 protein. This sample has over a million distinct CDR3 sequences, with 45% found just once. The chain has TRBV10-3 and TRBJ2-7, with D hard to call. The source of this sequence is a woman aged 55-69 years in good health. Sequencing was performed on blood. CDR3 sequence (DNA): TGTGCCACCGCAGTGCCCCCCTACGAGCAGTACTTC. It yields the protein CATAVPPYEQYF.